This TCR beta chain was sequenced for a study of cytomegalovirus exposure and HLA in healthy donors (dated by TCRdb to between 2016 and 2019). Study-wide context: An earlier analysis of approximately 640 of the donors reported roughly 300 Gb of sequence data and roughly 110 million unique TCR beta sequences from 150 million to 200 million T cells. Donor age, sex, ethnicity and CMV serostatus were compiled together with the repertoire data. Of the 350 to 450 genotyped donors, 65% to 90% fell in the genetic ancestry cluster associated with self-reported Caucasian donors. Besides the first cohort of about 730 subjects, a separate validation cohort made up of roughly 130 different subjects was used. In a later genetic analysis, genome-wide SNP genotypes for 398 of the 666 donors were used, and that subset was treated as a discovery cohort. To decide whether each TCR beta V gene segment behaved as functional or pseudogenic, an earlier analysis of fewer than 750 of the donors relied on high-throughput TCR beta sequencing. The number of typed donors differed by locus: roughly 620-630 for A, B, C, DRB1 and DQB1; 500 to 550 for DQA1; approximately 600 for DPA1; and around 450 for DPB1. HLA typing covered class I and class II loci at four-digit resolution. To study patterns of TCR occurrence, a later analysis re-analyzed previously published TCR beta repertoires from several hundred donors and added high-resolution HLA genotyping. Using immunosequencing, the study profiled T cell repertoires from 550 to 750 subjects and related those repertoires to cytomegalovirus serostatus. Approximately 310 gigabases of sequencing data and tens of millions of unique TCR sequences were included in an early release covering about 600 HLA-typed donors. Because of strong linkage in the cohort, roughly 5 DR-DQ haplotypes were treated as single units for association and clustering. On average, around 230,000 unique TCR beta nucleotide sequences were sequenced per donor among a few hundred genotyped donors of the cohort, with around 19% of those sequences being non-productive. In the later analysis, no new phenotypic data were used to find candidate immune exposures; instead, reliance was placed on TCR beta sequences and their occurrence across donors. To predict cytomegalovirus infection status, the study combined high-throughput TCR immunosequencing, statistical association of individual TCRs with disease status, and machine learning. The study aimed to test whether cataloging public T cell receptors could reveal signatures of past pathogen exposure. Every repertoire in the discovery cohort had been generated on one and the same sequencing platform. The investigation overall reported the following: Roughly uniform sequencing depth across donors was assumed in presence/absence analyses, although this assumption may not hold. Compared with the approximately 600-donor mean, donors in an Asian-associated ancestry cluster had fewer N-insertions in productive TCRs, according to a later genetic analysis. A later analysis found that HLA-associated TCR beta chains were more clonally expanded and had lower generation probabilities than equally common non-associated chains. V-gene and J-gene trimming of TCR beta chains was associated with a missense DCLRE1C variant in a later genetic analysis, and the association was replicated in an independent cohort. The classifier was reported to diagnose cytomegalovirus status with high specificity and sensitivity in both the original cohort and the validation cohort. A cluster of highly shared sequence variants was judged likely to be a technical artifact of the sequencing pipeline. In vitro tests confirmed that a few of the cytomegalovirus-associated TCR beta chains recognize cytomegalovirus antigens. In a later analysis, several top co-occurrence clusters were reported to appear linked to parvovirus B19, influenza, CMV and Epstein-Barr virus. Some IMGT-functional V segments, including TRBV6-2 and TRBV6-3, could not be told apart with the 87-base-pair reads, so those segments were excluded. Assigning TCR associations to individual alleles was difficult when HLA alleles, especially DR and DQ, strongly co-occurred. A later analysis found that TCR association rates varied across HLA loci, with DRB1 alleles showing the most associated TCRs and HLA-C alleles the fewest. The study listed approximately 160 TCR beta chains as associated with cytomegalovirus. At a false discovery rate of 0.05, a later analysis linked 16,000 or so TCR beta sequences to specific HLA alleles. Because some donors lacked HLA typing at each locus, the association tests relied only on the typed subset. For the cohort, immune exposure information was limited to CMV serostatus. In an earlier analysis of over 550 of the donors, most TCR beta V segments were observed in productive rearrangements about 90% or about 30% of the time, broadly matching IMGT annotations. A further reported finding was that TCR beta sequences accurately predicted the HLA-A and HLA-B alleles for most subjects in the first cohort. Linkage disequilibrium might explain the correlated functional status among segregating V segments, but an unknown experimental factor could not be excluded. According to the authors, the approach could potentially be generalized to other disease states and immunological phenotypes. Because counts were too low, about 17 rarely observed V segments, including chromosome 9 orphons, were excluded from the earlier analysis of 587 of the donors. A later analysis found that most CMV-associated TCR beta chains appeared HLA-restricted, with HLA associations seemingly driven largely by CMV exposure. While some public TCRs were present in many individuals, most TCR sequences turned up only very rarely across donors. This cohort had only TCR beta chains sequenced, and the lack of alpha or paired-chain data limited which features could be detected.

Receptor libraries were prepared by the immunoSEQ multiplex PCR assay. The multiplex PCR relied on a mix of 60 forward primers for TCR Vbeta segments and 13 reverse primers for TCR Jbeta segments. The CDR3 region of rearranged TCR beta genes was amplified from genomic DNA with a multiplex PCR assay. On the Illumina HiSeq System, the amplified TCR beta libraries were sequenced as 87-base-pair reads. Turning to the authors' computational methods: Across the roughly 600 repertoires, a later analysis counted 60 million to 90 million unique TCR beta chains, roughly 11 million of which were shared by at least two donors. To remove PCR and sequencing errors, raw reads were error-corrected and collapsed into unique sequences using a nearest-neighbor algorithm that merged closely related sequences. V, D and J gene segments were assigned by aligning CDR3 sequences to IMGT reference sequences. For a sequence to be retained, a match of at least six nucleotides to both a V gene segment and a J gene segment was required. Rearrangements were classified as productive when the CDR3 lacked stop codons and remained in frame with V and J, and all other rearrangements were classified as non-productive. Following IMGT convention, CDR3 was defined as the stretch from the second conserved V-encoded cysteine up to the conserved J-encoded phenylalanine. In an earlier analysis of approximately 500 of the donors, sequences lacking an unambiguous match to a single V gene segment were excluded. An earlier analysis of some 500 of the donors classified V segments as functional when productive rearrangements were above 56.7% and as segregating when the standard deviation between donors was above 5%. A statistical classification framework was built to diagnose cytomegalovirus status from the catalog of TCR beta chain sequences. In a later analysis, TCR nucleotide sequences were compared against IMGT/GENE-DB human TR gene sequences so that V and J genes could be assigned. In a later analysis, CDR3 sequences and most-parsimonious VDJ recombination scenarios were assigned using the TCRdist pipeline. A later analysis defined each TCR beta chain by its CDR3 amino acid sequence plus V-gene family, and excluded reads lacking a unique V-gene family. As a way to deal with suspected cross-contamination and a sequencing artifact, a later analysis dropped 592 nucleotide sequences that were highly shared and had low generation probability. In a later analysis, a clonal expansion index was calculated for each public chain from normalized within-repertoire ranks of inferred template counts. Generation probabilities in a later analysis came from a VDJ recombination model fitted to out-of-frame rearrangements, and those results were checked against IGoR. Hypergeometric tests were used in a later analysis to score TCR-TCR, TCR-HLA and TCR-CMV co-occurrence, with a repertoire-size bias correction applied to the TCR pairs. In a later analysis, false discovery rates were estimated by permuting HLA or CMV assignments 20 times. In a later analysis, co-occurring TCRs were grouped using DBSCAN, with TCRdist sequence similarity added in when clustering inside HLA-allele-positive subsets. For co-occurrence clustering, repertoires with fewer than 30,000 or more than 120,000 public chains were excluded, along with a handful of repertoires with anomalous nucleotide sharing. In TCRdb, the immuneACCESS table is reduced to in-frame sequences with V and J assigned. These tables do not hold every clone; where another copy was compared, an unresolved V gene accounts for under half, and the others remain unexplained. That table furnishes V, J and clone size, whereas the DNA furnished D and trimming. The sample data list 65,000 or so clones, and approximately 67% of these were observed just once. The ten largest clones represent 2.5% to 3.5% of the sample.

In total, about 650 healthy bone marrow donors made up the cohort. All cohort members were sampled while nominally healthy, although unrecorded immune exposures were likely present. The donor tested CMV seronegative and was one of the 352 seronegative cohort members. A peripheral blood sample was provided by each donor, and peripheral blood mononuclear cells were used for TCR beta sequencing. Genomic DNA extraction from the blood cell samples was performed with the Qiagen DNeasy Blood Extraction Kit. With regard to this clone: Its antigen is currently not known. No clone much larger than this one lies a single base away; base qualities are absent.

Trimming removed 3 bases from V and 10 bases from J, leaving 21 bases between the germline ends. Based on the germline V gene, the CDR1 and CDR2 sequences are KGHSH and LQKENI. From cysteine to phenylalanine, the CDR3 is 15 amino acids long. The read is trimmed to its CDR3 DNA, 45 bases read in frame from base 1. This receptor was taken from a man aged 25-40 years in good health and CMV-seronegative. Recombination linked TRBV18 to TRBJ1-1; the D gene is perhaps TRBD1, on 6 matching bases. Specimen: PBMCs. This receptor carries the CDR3 CASSPSSTGPEGAFF. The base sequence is TGTGCCAGCTCACCGTCCAGTACAGGGCCCGAAGGAGCTTTCTTT.